The 18 T cell receptor beta chains given below trace back to one sample, sequenced in a study of tumor and adjacent non-tumor tissue in lung cancer. A modified ARM-PCR protocol with three rounds of nested PCR amplified TCRbeta. TCRdb re-called the multiplex PCR reads with MiXCR, one entry per CDR3 protein. The sample holds more than 120,000 distinct CDR3 sequences, around 60% seen once. RNA was extracted from bulk tissue without any cell sorting. The sequencing sample was made of lung tumor tissue. The source of these receptors is a man aged 55-75 years with small cell lung cancer.

This clonotype was seen a handful of times. J is TRBJ2-7 and V is TRBV5-6; no reliable D call. Germline V gene data show CDR1 as SGHDT and CDR2 as YYEEEE. The CDR3 totals 15 residues. V dropped 0 bases and J dropped 2 bases, with 12 bases sitting between them. The CDR3, as DNA: TGTGCCAGCAGCTTGGAAGGCGTAGGAGCCTACGAGCAGTACGTC. Its protein product is CASSLEGVGAYEQYV.

This clonotype occurred once. This may be a read error: a much more frequent sequence differs by one nucleotide. Since no conserved phenylalanine or tryptophan closes the CDR3, a read error is the likely cause. The chain couples TRBV20-1 to TRBJ2-7; D possibly matches TRBD1 or TRBD2 (5 bases each). Trimming stripped 0 bases from V and 1 base from J, with 13 bases between. CDR3 length: 15 amino acids. Germline V gives CDR1 DFQATT, CDR2 SNEGSKA (reference sequence). CDR3 in amino acids: CSARDPGGLSYEQYS. The CDR3, as DNA: TGCAGTGCTAGAGATCCTGGGGGATTATCCTACGAGCAGTACTCC.

Concerning this clonotype: This sequence may be a read error, since a much larger clone differs from it by one base. V usage is TRBV29-1 and J usage is TRBJ2-3; D ambiguous. The CDR3 loop spans 11 amino acids. CDR1 and CDR2 from the germline V gene are SQVTM and ANQGSEA. This chain's CDR3 is CSGSSTETQYF. CDR3 nucleotides: TGCAGCGGTAGCAGCACAGAAACGCAGTATTTT.

In regard to this clonotype: Just one base apart from a much larger clone, this may be a read error. V gene TRBV20-1 combines with J gene TRBJ1-5; no clear D gene. From germline, CDR1 is DFQATT and CDR2 SNEGSKA (reference sequence). The CDR3 length is 13 residues. CDR3 coding DNA: TGCAGTACTAGAGATCTCACGGGTCAGCCCCAGCATTTT. This gives the protein CSTRDLTGQPQHF.

The rearrangement joins TRBV4-1 to TRBJ1-4; tentatively, D is TRBD1 (6 bases). This CDR3 has 19 residues. V was clipped by 3 bases and J by 0 bases, with 20 bases between them. CDR1 MGHRA and CDR2 YSYEKL come from the germline V gene. The DNA for the CDR3 is TGCGCCAGCAGCCATGATCCGGGACACATAGTTGCAACTAATGAAAAACTGTTTTTT. Translating it yields CASSHDPGHIVATNEKLFF.

Notes on this clonotype: Compared with germline, one end of the junction differs, possibly owing to a read error. The rearrangement joins TRBV13 to TRBJ2-3; the match to TRBD2 covers 13 bases. The germline CDR1 and CDR2 sequences are PRHDT and FYEKMQ (reference sequence). This CDR3 comprises 17 residues. The CDR3: CASSSRGTSGIRGTQYF. The CDR3 DNA sequence: TGTGCCAGTAGCTCCCGTGGGACTAGCGGGATTCGCGGTACGCAGTATTTT.

As to this clonotype: Since a much larger clone is just one base distant, this may be a read error. This CDR3 is missing its conserved last phenylalanine or tryptophan, likely due to a read error. V gene TRBV11-3 combines with J gene TRBJ2-3; 7 nucleotides align to TRBD1. This CDR3 region has 17 residues. Germline CDR1 is SGHNT and CDR2 is YENEEA. After removal of 0 bases from V and 2 bases from J, the junction contained 8 bases not matched to a gene. The CDR3 region is CASSLERDSKLTDTQYS. The CDR3 bases are TGTGCCAGCAGCTTAGAACGGGACAGCAAGCTCACAGATACGCAGTATTCT.

This clonotype was counted at least ten times. J is TRBJ2-2 and V is TRBV11-1; 8 bases align to TRBD1. Per the germline V gene, CDR1 is SGHAT and CDR2 is FQDESV (reference sequence). With 4 bases clipped from V and 5 bases from J, the junction kept 3 bases outside the gene matches. The CDR3 runs to 14 residues. The DNA of the CDR3 is TGTGCCAGCAGCTCGGGACAGGCTACCGGGGAGCTGTTTTTT. Encoded protein: CASSSGQATGELFF. Full variable domain (rest looked up from reference TRBV11-1 and TRBJ2-2): EAEVAQSPRYKITEKSQAVAFWCDPISGHATLYWYRQILGQGPELLVQFQDESVVDDSQLPKDRFSAERLKGVDSTLKIQPAELGDSAMYLCASSSGQATGELFFGEGSRLTVL.

To note about this clonotype: One end of the junction does not line up with germline, which may come from a read error. The genes are TRBV30 and TRBJ1-3; D gene unclear. The CDR3 covers 15 residues. The germline CDR1 and CDR2 sequences are GTSNPN and SVGIG (reference sequence). CDR3 region: CVWKPGGLSGNTIYF. The DNA of the CDR3 is TGTGTCTGGAAGCCCGGCGGACTCTCTGGAAACACCATATATTTT.

A few counts support this clonotype. The conserved phenylalanine or tryptophan is not found at the CDR3 terminus, so this likely reflects a read error. This chain uses TRBV11-3 with TRBJ1-1, with unresolved D. V was shortened by 4 bases and J by 1 base, with 10 bases between the two germline ends. The CDR3 covers 14 residues. Germline lookup yields CDR1 SGHNT and CDR2 YENEEA. The CDR3: CASSSRSENTEAFY. DNA of the CDR3: TGTGCCAGCAGCTCCCGATCGGAGAACACTGAAGCTTTCTAT.

This clonotype showed up just once. The rearrangement uses TRBV6-5 and TRBJ2-1, with 7 bases aligning to TRBD2. The CDR3 is 15 residues long. In germline, CDR1 is MNHEY, CDR2 SVGAGI. The CDR3 nucleotides are TGTGTCTGCAGTTCTCTGACTAGCTGGAACAATGAGCAGTTCTTC. Translated, it gives CVCSSLTSWNNEQFF.

As to this clonotype: One junction end disagrees with the germline gene, perhaps due to a read error. The chain uses TRBV14 and TRBJ1-2; D is uncertain. The CDR3 loop spans 13 amino acids. CDR1 and CDR2 from the germline V gene are SGHDN and FVKESK. Here the CDR3 reads CASGHVTNHGYTF. In nucleotides, the CDR3 is TGTGCCAGCGGCCATGTGACAAACCATGGCTACACCTTC. Drawing the rest from reference TRBV14 and TRBJ1-2, the complete variable domain is EAGVTQFPSHSVIEKGQTVTLRCDPISGHDNLYWYRRVMGKEIKFLLHFVKESKQDESGMPNNRFLAERTGGTYSTLKVQPAELEDSGVYFCASGHVTNHGYTFGSGTRLTVV.

The chain recombines TRBV20-1 with TRBJ2-1; TRBD2 might be the D (5 bases). The V and J ends lost 6 bases and 3 bases respectively, with 24 bases between them. This CDR3 comprises 17 residues. CDR1 is DFQATT, CDR2 SNEGSKA, per germline (reference sequence). The CDR3 region is CSAVSLRRGFDYNEQFF. Here the CDR3 DNA reads TGCAGTGCCGTCAGCCTAAGGCGAGGGTTCGACTACAATGAGCAGTTCTTC.

On this clonotype: No conserved phenylalanine or tryptophan ends this CDR3, so it is likely a read error. V is TRBV11-2 and J is TRBJ2-1, with 8 bases matching TRBD2. This CDR3 contains 16 residues. Germline CDR1 and CDR2: SGHAT and FQNNGV. Here the CDR3 DNA reads TGTGCCAGTAGCTTAGGGCTAGCGGGCGCCTACCCTGAGCAGTTCTTA. Translation: CASSLGLAGAYPEQFL.

With respect to this clonotype: Likely a read error: the CDR3 ends without its conserved phenylalanine or tryptophan. No DNA is shown, since the ends of the CDR3 on it are uncertain; the CDR3 is the one TCRdb lists. The V and J genes are TRBV29-1 and TRBJ1-2; the tabulated D call, TRBD1, remains unverified against the DNA. Germline V gene data show CDR1 as SQVTM and CDR2 as ANQGSEA. Inclusive of both ends, the CDR3 amounts to 13 amino acids. This CDR3 is CSVRTGPNYGYTL.

Worth noting for this clonotype: A much larger clone lies a single base off, so this may be a read error. The rearrangement uses TRBV20-1 and TRBJ2-1; tentative D call: TRBD2 (6 bases). This CDR3 is 14 amino acids long. Trimming cost V 0 bases and J 9 bases, with 15 bases left between them. Germline V lookup: CDR1 DFQATT, CDR2 SNEGSKA (reference sequence). The CDR3 loop is CSARETIGSGEQFF. The CDR3, as DNA: TGCAGTGCTAGAGAAACTATCGGGAGTGGTGAGCAGTTCTTC.

The chain joins TRBV6-1 to TRBJ2-7, with 12 bases aligning to TRBD2. This CDR3 contains 14 residues. CDR1 is MNHNS, CDR2 SASEGT, per germline. V shed 9 bases and J 3 bases; nucleotides not matched to a gene: 6. CDR3 in amino acids: CASTLAGGDYEQYF. The CDR3, as DNA: TGTGCCAGTACGCTAGCGGGAGGGGACTACGAGCAGTACTTC.

Points on this clonotype: One end of the junction fails to match germline, which may point to a read error. This chain uses TRBV20-1 with TRBJ1-6, with D hard to call. Germline CDR1 reads DFQATT; CDR2 reads SNEGSKA (reference sequence). This CDR3 region has 16 residues. CDR3 DNA sequence: TGCAGTGCTATAGATTACCGCCTCGCCCATAATTCACCCCTGCACTTT. Amino acid sequence: CSAIDYRLAHNSPLHF.